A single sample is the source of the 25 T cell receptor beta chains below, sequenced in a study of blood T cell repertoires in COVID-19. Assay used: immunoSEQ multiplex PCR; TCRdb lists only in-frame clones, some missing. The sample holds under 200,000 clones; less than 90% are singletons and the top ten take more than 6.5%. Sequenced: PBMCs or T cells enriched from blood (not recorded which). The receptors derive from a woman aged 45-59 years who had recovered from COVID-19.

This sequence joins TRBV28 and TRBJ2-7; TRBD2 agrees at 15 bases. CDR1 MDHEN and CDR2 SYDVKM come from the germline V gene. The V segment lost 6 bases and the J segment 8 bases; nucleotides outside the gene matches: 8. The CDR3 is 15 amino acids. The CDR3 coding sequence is TGTGCCAGCAGAGGACTAGCGGGAGGGGGGGTTCAGCAGTACTTC. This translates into CASRGLAGGGVQQYF.

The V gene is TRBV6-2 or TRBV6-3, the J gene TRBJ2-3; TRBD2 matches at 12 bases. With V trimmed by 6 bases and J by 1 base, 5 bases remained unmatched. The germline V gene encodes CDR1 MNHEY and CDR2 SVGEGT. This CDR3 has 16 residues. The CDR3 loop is CASSPRLAGGTDTQYF. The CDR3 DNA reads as TGTGCCAGCAGCCCCAGACTAGCGGGAGGCACAGATACGCAGTATTTT.

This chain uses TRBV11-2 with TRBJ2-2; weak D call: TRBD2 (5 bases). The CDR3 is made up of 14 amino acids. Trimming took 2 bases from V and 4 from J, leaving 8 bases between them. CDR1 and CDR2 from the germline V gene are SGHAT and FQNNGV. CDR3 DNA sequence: TGTGCCAGCAGCTTACAGCGGTTCACCGGGGAGCTGTTTTTT. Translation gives CASSLQRFTGELFF.

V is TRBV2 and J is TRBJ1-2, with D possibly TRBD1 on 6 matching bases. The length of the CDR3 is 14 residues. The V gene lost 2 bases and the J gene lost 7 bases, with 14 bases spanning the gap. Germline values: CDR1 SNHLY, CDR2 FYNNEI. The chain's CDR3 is CASSEYREYGGYTF. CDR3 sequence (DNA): TGTGCCAGCAGTGAATACAGGGAATACGGTGGCTACACCTTC.

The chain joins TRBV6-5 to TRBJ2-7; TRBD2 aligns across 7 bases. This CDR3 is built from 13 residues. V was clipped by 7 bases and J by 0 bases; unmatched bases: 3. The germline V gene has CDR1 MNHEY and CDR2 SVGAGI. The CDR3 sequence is CASTAGTSYEQYF. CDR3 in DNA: TGTGCCAGCACAGCGGGGACCTCCTACGAGCAGTACTTC.

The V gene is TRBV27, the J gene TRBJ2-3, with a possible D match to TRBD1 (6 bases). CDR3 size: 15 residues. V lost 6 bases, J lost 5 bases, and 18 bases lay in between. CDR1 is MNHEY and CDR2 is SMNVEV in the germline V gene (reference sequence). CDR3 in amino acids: CASRPSYRERDTQYF. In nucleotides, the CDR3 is TGTGCCAGCAGGCCATCCTACAGGGAAAGAGATACGCAGTATTTT.

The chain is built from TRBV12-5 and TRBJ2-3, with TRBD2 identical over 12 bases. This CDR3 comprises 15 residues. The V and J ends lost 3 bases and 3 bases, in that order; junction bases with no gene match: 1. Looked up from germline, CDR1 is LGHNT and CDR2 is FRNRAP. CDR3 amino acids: CASGFGLAGTDTQYF. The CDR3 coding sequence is TGTGCTAGTGGTTTCGGACTAGCGGGAACAGATACGCAGTATTTT.

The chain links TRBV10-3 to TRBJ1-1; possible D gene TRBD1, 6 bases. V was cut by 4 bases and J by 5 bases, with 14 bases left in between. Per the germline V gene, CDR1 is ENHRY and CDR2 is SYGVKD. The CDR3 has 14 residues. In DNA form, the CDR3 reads TGTGCCATCAGTGTGGCAGGGACAATGACTGAAGCTTTCTTT. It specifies CAISVAGTMTEAFF.

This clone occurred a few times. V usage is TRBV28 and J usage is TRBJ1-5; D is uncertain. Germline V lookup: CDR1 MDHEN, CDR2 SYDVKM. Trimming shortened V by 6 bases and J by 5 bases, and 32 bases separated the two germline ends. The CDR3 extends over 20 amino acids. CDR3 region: CASRELSAGGRGYHHQPQHF. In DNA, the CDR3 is TGTGCCAGCAGAGAATTATCCGCAGGAGGACGCGGGTATCACCATCAGCCCCAGCATTTT.

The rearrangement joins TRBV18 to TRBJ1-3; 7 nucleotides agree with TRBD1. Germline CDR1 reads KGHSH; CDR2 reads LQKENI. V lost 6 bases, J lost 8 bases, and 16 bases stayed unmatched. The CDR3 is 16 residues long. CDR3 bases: TGTGCCAGCTCCCAGAGTCTTTCGACCGACAGGGACACCATATATTTT. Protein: CASSQSLSTDRDTIYF.

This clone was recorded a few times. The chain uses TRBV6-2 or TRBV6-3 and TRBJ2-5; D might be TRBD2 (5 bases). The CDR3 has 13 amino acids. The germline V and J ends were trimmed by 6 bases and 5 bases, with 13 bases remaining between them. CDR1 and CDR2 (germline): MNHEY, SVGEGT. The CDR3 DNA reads TGTGCCAGCAGCAACCACCGCGGGGAGACCCAGTACTTC. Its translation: CASSNHRGETQYF.

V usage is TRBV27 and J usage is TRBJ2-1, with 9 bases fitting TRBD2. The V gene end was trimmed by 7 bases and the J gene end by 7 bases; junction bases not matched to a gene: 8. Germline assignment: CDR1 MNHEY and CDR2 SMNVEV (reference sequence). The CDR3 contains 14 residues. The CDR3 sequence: CASKGNSGRNEQFF. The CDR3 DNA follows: TGTGCCAGCAAGGGGAATAGCGGGAGAAATGAGCAGTTCTTC.

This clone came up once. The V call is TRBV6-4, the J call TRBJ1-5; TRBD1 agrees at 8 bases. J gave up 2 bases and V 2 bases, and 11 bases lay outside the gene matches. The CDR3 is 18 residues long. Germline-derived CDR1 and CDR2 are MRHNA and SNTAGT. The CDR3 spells CASSDPKDRAPCNQPQHF. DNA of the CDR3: TGTGCCAGCAGTGACCCGAAGGACAGGGCCCCCTGCAATCAGCCCCAGCATTTT.

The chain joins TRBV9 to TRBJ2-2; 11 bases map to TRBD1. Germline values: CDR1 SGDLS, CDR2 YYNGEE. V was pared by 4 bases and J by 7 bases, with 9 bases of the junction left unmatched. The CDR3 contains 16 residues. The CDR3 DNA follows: TGTGCCAGCAGCTCTTCCGGGACAGGGGGAGGCGGGGAGCTGTTTTTT. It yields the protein CASSSSGTGGGGELFF. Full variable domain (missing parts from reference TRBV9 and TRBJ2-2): DSGVTQTPKHLITATGQRVTLRCSPRSGDLSVYWYQQSLDQGLQFLIQYYNGEERAKGNILERFSAQQFPDLHSELNLSSLELGDSALYFCASSSSGTGGGGELFFGEGSRLTVL.

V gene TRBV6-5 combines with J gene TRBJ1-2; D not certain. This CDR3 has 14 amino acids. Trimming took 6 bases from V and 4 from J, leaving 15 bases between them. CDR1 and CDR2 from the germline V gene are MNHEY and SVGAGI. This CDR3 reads CASRAGGLSYGYTF. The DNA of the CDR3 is TGTGCCAGCAGGGCGGGCGGGCTAAGCTATGGCTACACCTTC.

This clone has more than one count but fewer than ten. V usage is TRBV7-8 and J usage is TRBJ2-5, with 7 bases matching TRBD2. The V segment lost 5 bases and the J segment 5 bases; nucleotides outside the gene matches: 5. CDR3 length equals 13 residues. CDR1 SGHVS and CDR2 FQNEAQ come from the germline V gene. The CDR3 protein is CASSRSGTETQYF. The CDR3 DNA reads TGTGCCAGCAGCCGCAGCGGGACGGAGACCCAGTACTTC.

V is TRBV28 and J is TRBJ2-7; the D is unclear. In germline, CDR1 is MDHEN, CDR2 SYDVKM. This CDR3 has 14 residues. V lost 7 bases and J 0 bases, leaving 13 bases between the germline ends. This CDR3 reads CASKPRVNSYEQYF. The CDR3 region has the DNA TGTGCCAGCAAACCCCGGGTTAACTCCTACGAGCAGTACTTC.

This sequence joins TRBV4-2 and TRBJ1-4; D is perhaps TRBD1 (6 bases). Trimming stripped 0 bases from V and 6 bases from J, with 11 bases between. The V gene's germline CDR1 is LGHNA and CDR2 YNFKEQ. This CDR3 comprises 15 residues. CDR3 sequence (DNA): TGTGCCAGCAGCCAAGATCGAGGGGGGGATGAAAAACTGTTTTTT. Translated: CASSQDRGGDEKLFF.

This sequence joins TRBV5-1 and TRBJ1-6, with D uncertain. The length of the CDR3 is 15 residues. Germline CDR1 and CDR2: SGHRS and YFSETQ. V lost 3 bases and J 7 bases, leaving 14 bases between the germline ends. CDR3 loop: CASSSEGSMNSPLHF. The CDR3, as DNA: TGCGCCAGCAGCTCGGAGGGATCTATGAATTCACCCCTCCACTTT.

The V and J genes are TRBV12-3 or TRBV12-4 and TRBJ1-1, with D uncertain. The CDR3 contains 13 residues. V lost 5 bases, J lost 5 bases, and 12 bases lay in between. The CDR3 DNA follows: TGTGCCAGCAGTGGCAGGCAGAAAACTGAAGCTTTCTTT. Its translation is CASSGRQKTEAFF.

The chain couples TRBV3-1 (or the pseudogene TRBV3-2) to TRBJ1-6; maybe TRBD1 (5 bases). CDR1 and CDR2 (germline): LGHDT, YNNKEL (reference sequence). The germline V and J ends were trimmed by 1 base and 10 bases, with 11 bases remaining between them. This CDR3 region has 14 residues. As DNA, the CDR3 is TGTGCCAGCAGCCAAGCAGGGAGGTTCTCACCCCTCCACTTT. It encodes CASSQAGRFSPLHF.

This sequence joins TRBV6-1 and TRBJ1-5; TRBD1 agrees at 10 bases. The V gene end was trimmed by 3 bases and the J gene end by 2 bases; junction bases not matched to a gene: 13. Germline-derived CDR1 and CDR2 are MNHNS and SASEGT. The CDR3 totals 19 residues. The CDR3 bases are TGTGCCAGCAGTGATCACCCTGCCGGGACAGGGGCGGGCAATCAGCCCCAGCATTTT. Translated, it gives CASSDHPAGTGAGNQPQHF.

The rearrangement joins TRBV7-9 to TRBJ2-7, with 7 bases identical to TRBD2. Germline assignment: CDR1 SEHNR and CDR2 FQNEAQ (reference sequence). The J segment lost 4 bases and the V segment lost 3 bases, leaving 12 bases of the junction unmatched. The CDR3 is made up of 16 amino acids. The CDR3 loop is CASSFPATSNTYEQYF. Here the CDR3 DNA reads TGTGCCAGCAGCTTTCCGGCGACTAGCAATACGTACGAGCAGTACTTC.

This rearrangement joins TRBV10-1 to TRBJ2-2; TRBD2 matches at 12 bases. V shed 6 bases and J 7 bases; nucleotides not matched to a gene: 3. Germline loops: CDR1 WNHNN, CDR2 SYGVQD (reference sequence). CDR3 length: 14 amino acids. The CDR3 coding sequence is TGCGCCAGCAGGCTGACTAGCGGGAGCGGGGAGCTGTTTTTT. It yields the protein CASRLTSGSGELFF.

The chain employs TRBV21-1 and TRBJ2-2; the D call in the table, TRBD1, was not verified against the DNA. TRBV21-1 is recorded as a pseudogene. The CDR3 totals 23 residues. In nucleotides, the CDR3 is TGTGCCAGCAGCAAAGAGGTTCGGGGGTTATTTCTTGGGGAAGGGACAGGCCCCGGGGAGCTGTTTTTT. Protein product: CASSKEVRGLFLGEGTGPGELFF.